The entry that follows covers one TCR beta chain sequence. There are a few counts of this clonotype. Its cognate antigen has yet to be identified. No qualities accompany the bases; no much larger clone lies one base away. This specimen comes from a study of blood T cells in healthy people across ages (dated by TCRdb to about 2015). Some background on the complete study: Template switching captured roughly one uniquely barcoded TCR beta cDNA molecule per two T cells in model experiments. The donors were divided into four age groups: young (average approximately 16 years), middle-aged (approximately 41), aged (roughly 66) and long-lived (about 80). Using the same blood draw, the study looked at two additional independent replicas of 1 million unique cDNA reads for two donors, one aged 18 to 30 and the other aged 80 or older. The study measured age-related changes in TCR beta repertoire diversity using deep sequencing normalized with unique cDNA molecular identifiers. To avoid experimental bias, donors of different ages were distributed randomly across sequencing lanes. Broader findings and caveats from the paper: Observed TCR beta diversity per million T cells fell roughly linearly with age, and a significant reduction was already apparent by age roughly 40. Bulk unsorted PBMC profiling prevented conclusive comparison of naive and antigen-experienced compartments. Total diversity estimates from one million sequenced T cells were considered lower bounds and underestimates. The percentage of naive T cells measured by flow cytometry correlated strongly with observed TCR beta diversity. Because donor CMV infection status was unknown, age-related changes in expanded clonotypes were potentially confounded. Compared with the aged group, the long-lived group had more naive CD4+ T cells, fewer expanded clones and increased TCR diversity, a pattern suggesting age selection.

CDR1 and CDR2 are drawn from the germline V gene (reference sequence): LGHDT, YNNKEL. The V end loses 3 bases and the J end loses 4 bases, and a stretch of 9 bases separates them. Spanning cysteine to phenylalanine, the CDR3 consists of 13 amino acids. This entry keeps only the CDR3 DNA: 39 bases, framed from base 1. The method was 5' RACE. The sample was run on an Illumina HiSeq 2500. The second PCR ran for roughly 7 to 11 cycles and used a J-beta primer mix along with a sample-barcoded 5' primer. Each TCR beta cDNA molecule received a unique molecular identifier from a template-switch 5' adaptor carrying 12 random nucleotides. At least 2.5 million CDR3-containing paired-end reads were obtained from each sample. First-strand cDNA synthesis was performed from all RNA using the Mint cDNA synthesis kit, with priming by a TRBC-specific oligonucleotide. Following uracil-DNA glycosylase treatment, a first 18-cycle PCR with universal primers M1SS and BC2_uni_R was performed on all cDNA. The study's processing was this. Each sample was normalized by randomly selecting 1 million high-quality reads, each carrying a distinct molecular identifier. Reads with shared molecular identifiers were discarded instead of being binned into consensus sequences. MiTCR, with a Q25 quality threshold and the strictest error-elimination algorithm, was used for CDR3 identification, clonotype clustering and error correction. A nonparametric unseen species model using Euler transformation provided a lower-bound estimate of total TCR beta diversity. TCRdb itself trimmed the public reads at Q25 with fastp, ran MiXCR and retained productive beta chains. Rows with a matching CDR3 protein are joined into one entry that keeps the most common DNA and genes. TCRdb's processing, not the study's, gives the V and J calls here. Counted in this sample were some 800,000 distinct CDR3 sequences; around 45% of them appeared once. The ten biggest clones cover roughly 19% of the sample.

The roughly 39 donors, aged 6 to 90 years, were systemically healthy Caucasian individuals from Russia. Approximately 10 milliliters of peripheral blood were collected from each donor into EDTA-treated Vacutainer tubes. Ficoll-Paque density-gradient centrifugation was used to isolate PBMCs, with at least 7 million obtained per sample. Trizol reagent was used to extract total RNA from PBMCs, with at least 5 micrograms per sample. Naive CD45RAhigh/CD27high T cell percentages were measured by flow cytometry on a PBMC aliquot from every donor. The V gene is TRBV3-1 and the J gene is TRBJ1-2; the D region possibly corresponds to TRBD1 (5 bases align). Sequences were obtained from blood. This TCR came from a man in his 60s in good health. Here the CDR3 is given as CASSQRDFYGYTF. The nucleotide sequence reads as follows: TGTGCCAGCAGCCAGAGGGACTTCTATGGCTACACCTTC.